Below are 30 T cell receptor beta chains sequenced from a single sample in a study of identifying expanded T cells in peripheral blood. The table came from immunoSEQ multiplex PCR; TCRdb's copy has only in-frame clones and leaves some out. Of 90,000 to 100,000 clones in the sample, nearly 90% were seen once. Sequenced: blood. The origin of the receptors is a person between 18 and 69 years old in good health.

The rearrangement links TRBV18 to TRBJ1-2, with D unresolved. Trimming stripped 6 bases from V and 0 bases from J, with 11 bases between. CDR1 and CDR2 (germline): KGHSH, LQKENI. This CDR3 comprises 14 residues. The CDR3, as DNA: TGTGCCAGCTCCGAGAGGCTTGCTAACTATGGCTACACCTTC. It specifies CASSERLANYGYTF.

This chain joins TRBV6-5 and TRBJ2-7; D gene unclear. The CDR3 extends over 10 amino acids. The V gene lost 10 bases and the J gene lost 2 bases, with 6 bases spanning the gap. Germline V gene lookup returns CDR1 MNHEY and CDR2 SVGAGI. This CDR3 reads CATSAYEQYF. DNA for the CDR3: TGTGCCACCTCGGCCTACGAGCAGTACTTC.

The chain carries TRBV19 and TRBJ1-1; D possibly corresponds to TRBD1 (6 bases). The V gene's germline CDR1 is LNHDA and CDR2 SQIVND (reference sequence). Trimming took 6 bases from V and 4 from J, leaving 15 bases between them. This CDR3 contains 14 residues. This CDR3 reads CASSLGTLTTEAFF. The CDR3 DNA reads TGTGCCAGTAGCCTCGGGACACTGACCACTGAAGCTTTCTTT.

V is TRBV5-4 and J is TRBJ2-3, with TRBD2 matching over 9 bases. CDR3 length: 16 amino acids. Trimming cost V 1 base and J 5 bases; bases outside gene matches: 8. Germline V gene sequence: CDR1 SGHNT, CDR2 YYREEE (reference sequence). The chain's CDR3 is CASSLSAGGPGDTQYF. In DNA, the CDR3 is TGTGCCAGCAGCTTGTCGGCGGGAGGGCCCGGAGATACGCAGTATTTT.

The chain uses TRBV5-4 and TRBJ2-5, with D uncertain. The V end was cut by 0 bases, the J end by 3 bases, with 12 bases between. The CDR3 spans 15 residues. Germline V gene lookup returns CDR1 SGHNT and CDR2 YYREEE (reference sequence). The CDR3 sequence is CASSLDSLGKETQYF. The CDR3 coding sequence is TGTGCCAGCAGCTTGGACAGCTTAGGTAAAGAGACCCAGTACTTC.

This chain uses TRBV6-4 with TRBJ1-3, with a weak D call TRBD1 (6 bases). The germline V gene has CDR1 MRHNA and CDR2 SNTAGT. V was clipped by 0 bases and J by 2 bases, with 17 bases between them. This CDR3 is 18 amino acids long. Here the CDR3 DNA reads TGTGCCAGCAGTGACTCCGGGGGCGACAGGCAAGCTGGAAACACCATATATTTT. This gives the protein CASSDSGGDRQAGNTIYF.

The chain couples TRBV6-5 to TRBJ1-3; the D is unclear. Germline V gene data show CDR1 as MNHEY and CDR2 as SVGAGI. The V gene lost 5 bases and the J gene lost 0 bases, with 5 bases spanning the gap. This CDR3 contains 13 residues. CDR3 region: CASSRTSGNTIYF. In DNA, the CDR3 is TGTGCCAGCAGTAGGACCTCTGGAAACACCATATATTTT.

The CDR3 DNA reads TGTGCCAGCAGCTTAGTGGAGACCCAGTACTTC. Its translation: CASSLVETQYF. The chain links TRBV11-2 to TRBJ2-5, with unresolved D. CDR3 length equals 11 residues. Germline V CDR1 and CDR2: SGHAT, FQNNGV. Trimming shortened V by 1 base and J by 5 bases, and 2 bases separated the two germline ends.

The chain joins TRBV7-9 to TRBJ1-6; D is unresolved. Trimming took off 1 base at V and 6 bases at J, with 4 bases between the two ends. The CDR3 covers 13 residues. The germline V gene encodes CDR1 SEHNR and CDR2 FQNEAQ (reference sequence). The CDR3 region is CASSLEGNSPLHF. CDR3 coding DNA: TGTGCCAGCAGCTTAGAGGGTAATTCACCCCTCCACTTT.

In nucleotides, the CDR3 is TGTGCCACGGGTAAAAATAATTCACCCCTCCACTTT. It encodes CATGKNNSPLHF. The genes are TRBV6-1 and TRBJ1-6; D remains ambiguous. Germline CDR1 reads MNHNS; CDR2 reads SASEGT. The CDR3 is 12 residues long. Deletions cut 10 bases from V and 5 bases from J, with 9 bases between.

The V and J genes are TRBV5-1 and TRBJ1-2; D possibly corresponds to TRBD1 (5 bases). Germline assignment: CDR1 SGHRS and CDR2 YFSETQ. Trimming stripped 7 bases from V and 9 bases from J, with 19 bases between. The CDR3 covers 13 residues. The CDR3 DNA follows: TGCGCCAGCTCCCAAGGCAGGGAGTCCCGCTACACCTTC. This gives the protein CASSQGRESRYTF. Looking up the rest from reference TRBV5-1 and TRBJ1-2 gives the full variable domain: KAGVTQTPRYLIKTRGQQVTLSCSPISGHRSVSWYQQTPGQGLQFLFEYFSETQRNKGNFPGRFSGRQFSNSRSEMNVSTLELGDSALYLCASSQGRESRYTFGSGTRLTVV.

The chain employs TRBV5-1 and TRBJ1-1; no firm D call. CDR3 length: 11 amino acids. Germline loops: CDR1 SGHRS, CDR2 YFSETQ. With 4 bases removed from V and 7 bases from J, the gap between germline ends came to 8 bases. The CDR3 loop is CASSAGFEAFF. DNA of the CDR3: TGCGCCAGCAGCGCGGGGTTTGAAGCTTTCTTT. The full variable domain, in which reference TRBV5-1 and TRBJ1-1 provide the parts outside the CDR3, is KAGVTQTPRYLIKTRGQQVTLSCSPISGHRSVSWYQQTPGQGLQFLFEYFSETQRNKGNFPGRFSGRQFSNSRSEMNVSTLELGDSALYLCASSAGFEAFFGQGTRLTVV.

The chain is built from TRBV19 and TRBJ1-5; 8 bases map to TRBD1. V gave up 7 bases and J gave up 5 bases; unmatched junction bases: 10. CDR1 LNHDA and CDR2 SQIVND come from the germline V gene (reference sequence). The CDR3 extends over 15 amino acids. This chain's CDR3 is CASTTSRGLYQPQHF. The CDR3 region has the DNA TGTGCCAGTACCACGTCCAGGGGGCTCTATCAGCCCCAGCATTTT.

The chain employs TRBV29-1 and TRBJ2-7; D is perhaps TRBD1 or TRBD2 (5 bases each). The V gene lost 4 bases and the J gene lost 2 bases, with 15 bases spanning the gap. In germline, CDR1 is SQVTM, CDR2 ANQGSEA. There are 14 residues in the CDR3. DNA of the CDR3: TGCAGCGTTGCTGTTAACGAGGGACCCTACGAGCAGTACTTC. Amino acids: CSVAVNEGPYEQYF.

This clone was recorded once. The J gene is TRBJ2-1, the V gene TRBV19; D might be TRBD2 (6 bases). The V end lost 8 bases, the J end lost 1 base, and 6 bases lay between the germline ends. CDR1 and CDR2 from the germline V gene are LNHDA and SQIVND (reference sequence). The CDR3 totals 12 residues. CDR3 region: CASGRSYNEQFF. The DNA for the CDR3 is TGTGCCAGTGGGAGGTCCTACAATGAGCAGTTCTTC.

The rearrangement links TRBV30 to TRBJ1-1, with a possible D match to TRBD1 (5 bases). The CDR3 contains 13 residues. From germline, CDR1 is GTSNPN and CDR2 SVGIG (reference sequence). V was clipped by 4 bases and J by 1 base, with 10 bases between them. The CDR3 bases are TGTGCCTGGAATGAAGGGGAGAACACTGAAGCTTTCTTT. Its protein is CAWNEGENTEAFF.

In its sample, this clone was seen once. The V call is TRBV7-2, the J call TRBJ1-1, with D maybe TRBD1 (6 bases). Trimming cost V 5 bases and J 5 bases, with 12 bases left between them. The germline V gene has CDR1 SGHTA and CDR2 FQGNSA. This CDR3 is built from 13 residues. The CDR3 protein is CASSVRDITEAFF. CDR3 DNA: TGTGCCAGCAGCGTAAGGGACATTACTGAAGCTTTCTTT.

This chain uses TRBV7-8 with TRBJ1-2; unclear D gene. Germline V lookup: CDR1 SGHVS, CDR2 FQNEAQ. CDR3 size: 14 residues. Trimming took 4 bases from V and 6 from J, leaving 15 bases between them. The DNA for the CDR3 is TGTGCCAGCAGCTCAACACACGGGAGGGATGGCTACACCTTC. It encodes CASSSTHGRDGYTF.

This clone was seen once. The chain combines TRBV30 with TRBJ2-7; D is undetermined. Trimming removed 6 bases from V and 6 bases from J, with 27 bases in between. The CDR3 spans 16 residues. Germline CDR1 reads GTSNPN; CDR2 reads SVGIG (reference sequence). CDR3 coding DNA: TGTGCCTGCCACCCTTATCCGACCCCCAGTATTGGCGAGCAGTACTTC. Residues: CACHPYPTPSIGEQYF.

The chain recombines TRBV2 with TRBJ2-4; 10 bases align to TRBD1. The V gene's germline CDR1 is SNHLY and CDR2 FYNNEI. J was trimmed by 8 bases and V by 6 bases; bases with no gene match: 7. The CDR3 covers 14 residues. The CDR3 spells CASRTGQGLHIQYF. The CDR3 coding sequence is TGTGCCAGCAGGACGGGACAGGGGTTACACATTCAGTACTTC.

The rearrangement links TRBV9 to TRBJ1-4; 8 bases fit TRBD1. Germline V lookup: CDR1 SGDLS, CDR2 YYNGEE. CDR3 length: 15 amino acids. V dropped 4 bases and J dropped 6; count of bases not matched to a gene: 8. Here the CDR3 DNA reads TGTGCCAGCAGCCTAACGGGACAGGCCCATGAAAAACTGTTTTTT. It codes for CASSLTGQAHEKLFF.

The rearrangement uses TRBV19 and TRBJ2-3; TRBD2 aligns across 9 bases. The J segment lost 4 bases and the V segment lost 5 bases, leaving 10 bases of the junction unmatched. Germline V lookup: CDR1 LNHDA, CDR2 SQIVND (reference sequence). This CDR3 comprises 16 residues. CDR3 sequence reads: CASSPTGLASADTQYF. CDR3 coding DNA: TGTGCCAGTAGTCCTACGGGACTAGCTTCCGCAGATACGCAGTATTTT.

DNA of the CDR3: TGTGCCAGCAGCTCCGGGGTCGCAGGAAACACCATATATTTT. This codes for CASSSGVAGNTIYF. The genes are TRBV9 and TRBJ1-3; D is ambiguous. Germline V gives CDR1 SGDLS, CDR2 YYNGEE. The CDR3 is made up of 14 amino acids. The ends were cut back, 4 bases at V and 4 bases at J, with 12 bases in the middle.

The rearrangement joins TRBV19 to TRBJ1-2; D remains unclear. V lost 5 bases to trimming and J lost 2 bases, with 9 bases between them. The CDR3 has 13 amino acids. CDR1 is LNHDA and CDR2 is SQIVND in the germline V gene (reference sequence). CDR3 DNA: TGTGCCAGTAGTGTCGAAGGAAACTATGGCTACACCTTC. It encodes CASSVEGNYGYTF. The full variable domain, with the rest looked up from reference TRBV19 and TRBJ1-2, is DGGITQSPKYLFRKEGQNVTLSCEQNLNHDAMYWYRQDPGQGLRLIYYSQIVNDFQKGDIAEGYSVSREKKESFPLTVTSAQKNPTAFYLCASSVEGNYGYTFGSGTRLTVV.

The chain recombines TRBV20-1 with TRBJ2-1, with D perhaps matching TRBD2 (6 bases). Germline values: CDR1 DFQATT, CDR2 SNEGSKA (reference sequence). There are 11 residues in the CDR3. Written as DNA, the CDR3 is TGCAGCGGGAGTCTTTACAATGAGCAGTTCTTC. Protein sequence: CSGSLYNEQFF.

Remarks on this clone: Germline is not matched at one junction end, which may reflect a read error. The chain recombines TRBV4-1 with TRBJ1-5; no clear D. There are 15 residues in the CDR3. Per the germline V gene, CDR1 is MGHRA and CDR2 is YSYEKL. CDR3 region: CASRQGPLSNQPQHF. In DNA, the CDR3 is TGCGCCAGCAGACAAGGACCCCTTAGCAATCAGCCCCAGCATTTT.

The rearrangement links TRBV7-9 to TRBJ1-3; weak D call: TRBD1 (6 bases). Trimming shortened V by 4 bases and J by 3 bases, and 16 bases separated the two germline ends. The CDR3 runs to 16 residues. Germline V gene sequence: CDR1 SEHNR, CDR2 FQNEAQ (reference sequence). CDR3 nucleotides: TGTGCCAGCAGCTCGGACAGACGGACCGGTGGAAACACCATATATTTT. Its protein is CASSSDRRTGGNTIYF.

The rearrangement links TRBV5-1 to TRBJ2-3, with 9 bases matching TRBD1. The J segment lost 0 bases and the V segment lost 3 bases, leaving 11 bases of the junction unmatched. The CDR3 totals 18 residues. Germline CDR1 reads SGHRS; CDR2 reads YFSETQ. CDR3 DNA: TGCGCCAGCAGCTGGACAGGGGCCGGAACCTTGAGCACAGATACGCAGTATTTT. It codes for CASSWTGAGTLSTDTQYF.

The CDR3 DNA is TGTGCCAGTAGTCGACGTATGGGGGATCGTCAGCCCCAGCATTTT. This encodes CASSRRMGDRQPQHF. The chain is built from TRBV19 and TRBJ1-5; perhaps TRBD1 as D (5 bases). The germline V gene has CDR1 LNHDA and CDR2 SQIVND (reference sequence). The CDR3 covers 15 residues. Between the trimmed V and J ends, which lost 5 bases and 6 bases, there was a span of 17 bases.

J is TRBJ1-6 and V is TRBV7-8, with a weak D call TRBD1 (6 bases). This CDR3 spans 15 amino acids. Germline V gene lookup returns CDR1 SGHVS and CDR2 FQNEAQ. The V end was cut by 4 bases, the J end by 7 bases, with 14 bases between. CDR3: CASSSRQERNSPLHF. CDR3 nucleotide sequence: TGTGCCAGCAGCTCTCGACAGGAGAGGAATTCACCCCTCCACTTT. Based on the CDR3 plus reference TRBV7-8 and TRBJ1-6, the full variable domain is GAGVSQSPRYKVAKRGQDVALRCDPISGHVSLFWYQQALGQGPEFLTYFQNEAQLDKSGLPSDRFFAERPEGSVSTLKIQRTQQEDSAVYLCASSSRQERNSPLHFGNGTRLTVT.